The rows below give T cell receptor beta chains drawn from one sample of a study of shared clonotypes between healthy human individuals. The repertoire was sequenced with immunoSEQ multiplex PCR; TCRdb's copy has only in-frame clones and lacks some. Of fewer than 3 million clones listed, 85% to 95% are singletons. Sequenced input: naive CD4+ T cells from PBMCs. All receptors come from a man aged 18-30 years in good health. Some clones in this sample may be carry-over from other donors' samples. Both conserved end residues are part of each CDR3. The D gene is left open where the match is weak. Size is omitted from some rows. Given values are once, few, many or a class for expanded clones.

cdr3_nt cdr3_aa clone_size v_call d_call j_call
TGTGCCTGGACTAGCGGGGCCTACAATGAGCAGTTCTTC CAWTSGAYNEQFF - TRBV30 TRBD2 TRBJ2-1
TGCAGCGTTCCCCGCAGGGGGGCGAACACTGAAGCTTTCTTT CSVPRRGANTEAFF - TRBV29-1 TRBD1 TRBJ1-1
TGTGCCAGCAGCAGTAGCCGGACTAGCTTAAGTCGCACCCAGTACTTC CASSSSRTSLSRTQYF - TRBV7-8 TRBD2 TRBJ2-5
TGTGCCAGCATAATGACAGGAGAAGCTTTCTTT CASIMTGEAFF few TRBV28 - TRBJ1-1
TGTGCCAGCAGCCAGGCGAGCACAGATACGCAGTATTTT CASSQASTDTQYF - TRBV5-4 - TRBJ2-3
TGTGCCAGCAGCCCTGATATTACGCGACTGGCGAACACCGGGGAGCTGTTTTTT CASSPDITRLANTGELFF - TRBV7-3 - TRBJ2-2
TGTGCCAGTTACTCCGGGACTGATTATGGCTACACCTTC CASYSGTDYGYTF - TRBV28 - TRBJ1-2
TGTGCCATCAGTGACCCGGACAGGGAGGGGAACTATGGCTACACCTTC CAISDPDREGNYGYTF - TRBV10-3 TRBD1 TRBJ1-2
TGTGCCAGCAGCGGGACTAGCGGGAGGAATGAGCAGTTCTTC CASSGTSGRNEQFF once TRBV14 TRBD2 TRBJ2-1
TGTGCCAGCAGCTTAGATGGACTAGCGACAGATACGCAGTATTTT CASSLDGLATDTQYF - TRBV7-9 TRBD2 TRBJ2-3
TGTGCCAGCAGTCCCACTAGCGGGACTTACTACGAGCAGTACTTC CASSPTSGTYYEQYF - TRBV28 TRBD2 TRBJ2-7
TGTGCCAGTAGTATAGCCACGTGGGTCGGCTACACCTTC CASSIATWVGYTF - TRBV19 - TRBJ1-2
TGTGCCAGCAGCCGACAGGTCGGCACTAATGAAAAACTGTTTTTT CASSRQVGTNEKLFF - TRBV6-5 - TRBJ1-4
TGTGCCAGCAGAAGGGACCTCCTCCGGGGCTACACCTTC CASRRDLLRGYTF - TRBV6-6 - TRBJ1-2
TGTGCCAGTAGTACTCGAGGCCCTAACATTGAGCAGTTCTTC CASSTRGPNIEQFF - TRBV19 - TRBJ2-1
TGTGCCAGCAGGACAGGGGGGGGAAAACTGTTTTTT CASRTGGGKLFF - TRBV2 TRBD1 TRBJ1-4
TGTGCCAGCAGCCAGACGGGACTAGCGGGTTACAATGAGCAGTTCTTC CASSQTGLAGYNEQFF - TRBV5-6 TRBD2 TRBJ2-1
TGTGCCAGCAGTTACCTACAAGGAGGGGCCAATGAGCAGTTCTTC CASSYLQGGANEQFF - TRBV28 - TRBJ2-1
TGTGCCAGCAATAATCAGGGGTCCTCCTACGAGCAGTACTTC CASNNQGSSYEQYF - TRBV25-1 - TRBJ2-7
TGTGCCAGCAGCTCTCGACCCGAGACTGAAGCTTTCTTT CASSSRPETEAFF - TRBV11-1 - TRBJ1-1
TGTGCCAGCAGCACTAGCGGGGGAGACACAGATACGCAGTATTTT CASSTSGGDTDTQYF - TRBV14 TRBD2 TRBJ2-3
TGTGCCAGCAGTTTACGGGCGGGAGTGGGTACGCAGTATTTT CASSLRAGVGTQYF - TRBV27 TRBD2 TRBJ2-3
TGCGCCAGCAGCTTATTAGCGGGAGCGGAGACCCAGTACTTC CASSLLAGAETQYF - TRBV5-1 TRBD2 TRBJ2-5
TGTGCCAGTAGAAACTCTGGAAACACCATATATTTT CASRNSGNTIYF - TRBV19 - TRBJ1-3
TGTGCCAGCAGCTTGAAAGGGGGCGCAGGGACCCAGTACTTC CASSLKGGAGTQYF - TRBV11-3 TRBD1 TRBJ2-5
TGTGCCAGTAGTATCCGGGACAGAAATCAGCCCCAGCATTTT CASSIRDRNQPQHF - TRBV19 TRBD1 TRBJ1-5
TGTGCCAGCAGGCAGACTCCGTACACCGGGGAGCTGTTTTTT CASRQTPYTGELFF - TRBV6-6 - TRBJ2-2
TGTGCCATCAGTGATGGACAGGGGGCTCTGAGCTCCTACAATGAGCAGTTCTTC CAISDGQGALSSYNEQFF - TRBV10-3 TRBD1 TRBJ2-1
TGTGCCAGCAGTAACAGGGGGCTGAATGAGCAGTTCTTC CASSNRGLNEQFF - TRBV7-2 TRBD1 TRBJ2-1
TGTGCCAGCAGTGAACTCCGGGAGGAAGCTTTCTTT CASSELREEAFF - TRBV6-1 - TRBJ1-1
TGTGCCAGCAGCCACCCGGGACAGGGAGAAAAACTGTTTTTT CASSHPGQGEKLFF - TRBV6-6 TRBD1 TRBJ1-4
TGTGCCAGCAGCTTGACGGACGGTAGGAGGGAGACCCAGTACTTC CASSLTDGRRETQYF once TRBV7-9 - TRBJ2-5
TGTGCCAGCAGCTTGGGGACTAGCGGGAGCTACGAGCAGTACTTC CASSLGTSGSYEQYF - TRBV5-4 TRBD2 TRBJ2-7
TGTGCCAGCAGCTTAGGGACTAGCGCCACGCGATCAGAGTATTTT CASSLGTSATRSEYF - TRBV7-2 TRBD2 TRBJ2-3
TGTGCCAGCAGTTCCTCCGGGAGAAACACCATATATTTT CASSSSGRNTIYF once TRBV28 - TRBJ1-3
TGTGCCAGCAGTTACGGCAGGGGGCCCAACACCGGGGAGCTGTTTTTT CASSYGRGPNTGELFF - TRBV6-5 TRBD1 TRBJ2-2
TGTGCCAGCACTACCTTGAGGGAGCAAGAGACCCAGTACTTC CASTTLREQETQYF - TRBV28 - TRBJ2-5
TGTGCCAGCAGCAATGCGGGTTCCTACAATGAGCAGTTCTTC CASSNAGSYNEQFF - TRBV21-1 - TRBJ2-1
TGTGCCAGCAGCCAAGATTTTGCGGGAGGGGACAATGAGCAGTTCTTC CASSQDFAGGDNEQFF once TRBV4-2 TRBD2 TRBJ2-1
TGTGCCAGCAGCTTCGGTCTAGCGGACAGCACAGATACGCAGTATTTT CASSFGLADSTDTQYF - TRBV7-9 TRBD2 TRBJ2-3
TGCGCCAGCAGCCAAGCCAGAAATCAGCCCCAGCATTTT CASSQARNQPQHF - TRBV4-1 - TRBJ1-5
TGTGCCAGCAGTCCCCCGGGACTAGGGGATGAGCAGTTCTTC CASSPPGLGDEQFF - TRBV28 TRBD2 TRBJ2-1
TGTGCCAGTAGCCCCCCGGGAGCGATCGATGAGCAGTTCTTC CASSPPGAIDEQFF - TRBV19 - TRBJ2-1
TGTGCCAGCAGCCCCACCCCCTTGGAAGTGAGCAATGAGCAGTTCTTC CASSPTPLEVSNEQFF - TRBV7-2 - TRBJ2-1
TGTGCCAGCAGCCCCCTGCACCCCCGGAACGAGCAGTACTTC CASSPLHPRNEQYF - TRBV7-9 - TRBJ2-7
TGTGCCAGCAGTGAGGGGACTAGCGTTCGACTGGAGACCCAGTACTTC CASSEGTSVRLETQYF - TRBV6-1 TRBD2 TRBJ2-5
TGTGCCAGCAGTTTTCAACGGGTGAGCTCCTACAATGAGCAGTTCTTC CASSFQRVSSYNEQFF - TRBV28 - TRBJ2-1
TGCGCCAGCAGCGTGACCACTCCTACGAACACCGGGGAGCTGTTTTTT CASSVTTPTNTGELFF - TRBV5-1 - TRBJ2-2
TGTGCCAGCAGCTTATTACTAGCGGAGTACAATGAGCAGTTCTTC CASSLLLAEYNEQFF - TRBV11-2 TRBD2 TRBJ2-1
TGTGCCAGCTCACTGGACAGGGTATATGGCTACACCTTC CASSLDRVYGYTF once TRBV18 TRBD1 TRBJ1-2
TGCGCCAGCAGCCAAGAAAGCGGCAACCCATACAATGAGCAGTTCTTC CASSQESGNPYNEQFF - TRBV4-1 - TRBJ2-1
TGTGCCAGCAGCCCAGCGAGAAATAGGGACACCATATATTTT CASSPARNRDTIYF - TRBV27 - TRBJ1-3
TGTGCCAGCAGTGAAGCGTGGGTAGCCTACGAGCAGTACTTC CASSEAWVAYEQYF - TRBV6-1 - TRBJ2-7